This T cell receptor (beta chain) was profiled in a study of blood T cell repertoires in COVID-19. About the study: Sources were T cells, B-cell-depleted T cells, or PBMCs; the material itself was cDNA or gDNA.

Profiled with immunoSEQ multiplex PCR; TCRdb holds only in-frame clones, not every one. The table lists about 210,000 clones, about 86% of them singletons. The V gene end was trimmed by 7 bases and the J gene end by 4 bases; junction bases not matched to a gene: 17. CDR1 and CDR2 from the germline V gene are GTSNPN and SVGIG (reference sequence). CDR3 size: 16 residues. This clone was counted only a few times. The TCR sequence derives from a woman aged 50 to 65 with acute or convalescent COVID-19. This chain connects TRBV30 to TRBJ1-2; 8 nucleotides align to TRBD1. Source material: peripheral blood. As DNA, the CDR3 is TGTGCCTACTACCGGGACAGGTCCTCGTGGGGCTATGGCTACACCTTC. Amino acid sequence: CAYYRDRSSWGYGYTF. The variable domain in full, completed from reference TRBV30 and TRBJ1-2, reads SQTIHQWPATLVQPVGSPLSLECTVEGTSNPNLYWYRQAAGRGLQLLFYSVGIGQISSEVPQNLSASRPQDRQFILSSKKLLLSDSGFYLCAYYRDRSSWGYGYTFGSGTRLTVV.